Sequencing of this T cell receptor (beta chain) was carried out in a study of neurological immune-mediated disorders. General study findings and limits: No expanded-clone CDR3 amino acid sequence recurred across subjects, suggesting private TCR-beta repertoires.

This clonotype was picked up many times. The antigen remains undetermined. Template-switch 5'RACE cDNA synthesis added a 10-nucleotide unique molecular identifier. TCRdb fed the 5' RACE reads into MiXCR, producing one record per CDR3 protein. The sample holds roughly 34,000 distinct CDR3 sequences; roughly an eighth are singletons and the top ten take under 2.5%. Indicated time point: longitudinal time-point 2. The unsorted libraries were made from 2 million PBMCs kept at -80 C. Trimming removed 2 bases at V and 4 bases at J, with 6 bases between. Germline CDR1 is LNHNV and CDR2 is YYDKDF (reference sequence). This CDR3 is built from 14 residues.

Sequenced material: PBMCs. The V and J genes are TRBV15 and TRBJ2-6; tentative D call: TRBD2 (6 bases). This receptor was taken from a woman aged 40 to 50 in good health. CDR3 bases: TGTGCCACCAGCAGACGGGGGGGGGCCAACGTCCTGACTTTC. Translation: CATSRRGGANVLTF.